The 14 T cell receptor beta chains reported below all come from one sample, sequenced in a study of CD8 T cells in Susac syndrome. RNA amounts of 0.5 to 1 ug underwent reverse transcription with random hexamers. TCRdb ran MiXCR on the immunoSEQ multiplex PCR reads and lists one entry per CDR3 protein. The data hold 250,000 to 300,000 distinct CDR3 sequences, with over 75% observed a single time. The sequencing sample was made of CD8+ T cells from PBMCs. Source of these receptors: a human donor with multiple sclerosis.

The chain is built from TRBV12-3 or TRBV12-4 and TRBJ2-2; TRBD1 matches at 8 bases. The length of the CDR3 is 16 residues. The ends lost 1 base at V and 8 bases at J; junction bases unmatched: 9. CDR3 nucleotides: TGTGCCAGCAGTTTAGAAGTGGGGACAGGTGCTGGGGAGCTGTTTTTT. Protein: CASSLEVGTGAGELFF.

The rearrangement joins TRBV6-4 to TRBJ2-1; D gene ambiguous. The CDR3 has 15 residues. Between the trimmed V and J ends, which lost 8 bases and 2 bases, there was a span of 16 bases. Germline CDR1 is MRHNA and CDR2 is SNTAGT. This chain's CDR3 is CASASRVAPYNEQFF. DNA for the CDR3: TGTGCCAGCGCATCCCGGGTAGCCCCCTACAATGAGCAGTTCTTC.

The chain has TRBV4-3 and TRBJ2-3; a possible D gene is TRBD2 (6 bases). This CDR3 is built from 16 residues. Germline V gene data show CDR1 as LGHNA and CDR2 as YSLEER. The V gene lost 4 bases and the J gene lost 0 bases, with 14 bases spanning the gap. CDR3 residues: CASSRRGRSSTDTQYF. DNA for the CDR3: TGCGCCAGCAGCCGCCGGGGGAGGTCTAGCACAGATACGCAGTATTTT.

CDR3 sequence: CASSVSDAVSTDTQYF. DNA of the CDR3: TGTGCCAGCAGCGTAAGTGATGCGGTCAGCACAGATACGCAGTATTTT. The V gene is TRBV9, the J gene TRBJ2-3, with D uncertain. Germline CDR1 is SGDLS and CDR2 is YYNGEE. V shed 1 base and J shed 0 bases, with 12 bases lying between them. The CDR3 runs to 16 residues.

The chain joins TRBV20-1 to TRBJ2-7, with D perhaps matching TRBD1 or TRBD2 (5 bases each). The ends were cut back, 0 bases at V and 1 base at J, with 10 bases in the middle. Germline V gene sequence: CDR1 DFQATT, CDR2 SNEGSKA (reference sequence). This CDR3 spans 14 amino acids. Here the CDR3 DNA reads TGCAGTGCTAGAGATTCGGGACGGTCCTACGAGCAGTACTTC. The encoded protein is CSARDSGRSYEQYF.

The gene calls are TRBV4-3 and TRBJ2-7; 9 bases are a match to TRBD2. The germline CDR1 and CDR2 sequences are LGHNA and YSLEER. The CDR3 loop spans 16 amino acids. With V trimmed by 0 bases and J by 4 bases, 7 bases remained unmatched. In DNA, the CDR3 is TGCGCCAGCAGCCAAGATGGGGCTAGCGGGAAATACGAGCAGTACTTC. It codes for CASSQDGASGKYEQYF.

J is TRBJ1-5 and V is TRBV9, with D possibly being TRBD1 (6 bases). CDR3 size: 15 residues. Per the germline V gene, CDR1 is SGDLS and CDR2 is YYNGEE. Trimming pared 3 bases from V and 6 bases from J, leaving 16 bases between. CDR3 sequence (DNA): TGTGCCAGCAGCGCCGCCGGGACAACCATTCAGCCCCAGCATTTT. It codes for CASSAAGTTIQPQHF.

V is TRBV2 and J is TRBJ1-5; D may be TRBD1 (6 bases). The V end was cut by 6 bases, the J end by 6 bases, with 30 bases between. The CDR3 totals 19 residues. Germline loops: CDR1 SNHLY, CDR2 FYNNEI. The DNA for the CDR3 is TGTGCCAGCAGCCTCTTACAGGGAATAACGGGTTTTATAGGTCAGCCCCAGCATTTT. Its protein is CASSLLQGITGFIGQPQHF.

The chain links TRBV10-3 to TRBJ2-7; D is perhaps TRBD2 (5 bases). This CDR3 comprises 11 residues. V dropped 4 bases and J dropped 6 bases, with 7 bases sitting between them. Germline lookup yields CDR1 ENHRY and CDR2 SYGVKD. This CDR3 is CAISVGSEQYF. In DNA, the CDR3 is TGTGCCATCAGTGTAGGGAGCGAGCAGTACTTC.

This chain links TRBV6-5 with TRBJ2-1; 14 bases agree with TRBD2. From germline, CDR1 is MNHEY and CDR2 SVGAGI. This CDR3 is built from 18 residues. The V and J ends lost 0 bases and 7 bases, in that order; junction bases with no gene match: 8. The CDR3 DNA is TGTGCCAGCAGTTACTCGGGGACTAGCGGGAGTCTACGGAATGAGCAGTTCTTC. Encoded protein: CASSYSGTSGSLRNEQFF.

The chain links TRBV20-1 to TRBJ1-5; 8 bases match TRBD1. The CDR3 is made up of 13 amino acids. CDR1 and CDR2 from the germline V gene are DFQATT and SNEGSKA (reference sequence). V lost 5 bases, J lost 7 bases, and 7 bases stayed unmatched. CDR3 loop: CSAGDRWNQPQHF. DNA of the CDR3: TGCAGTGCTGGGGACAGGTGGAACCAGCCCCAGCATTTT.

V usage is TRBV20-1 and J usage is TRBJ2-1; TRBD2 agrees at 7 bases. The CDR3 is 15 residues long. CDR1 and CDR2 from the germline V gene are DFQATT and SNEGSKA (reference sequence). J was trimmed by 5 bases and V by 1 base; bases with no gene match: 8. The CDR3 DNA sequence: TGCAGTGCTAGAGTCTTTCAGGCGGGGGACAATGAGCAGTTCTTC. Encoded protein: CSARVFQAGDNEQFF.

The V gene is TRBV28, the J gene TRBJ1-2; TRBD1 aligns across 8 bases. V shed 4 bases, J shed 2 bases, and the junction held 0 bases outside the gene matches. The length of the CDR3 is 13 residues. Germline loops: CDR1 MDHEN, CDR2 SYDVKM. In DNA form, the CDR3 reads TGTGCCAGCAGTTGGGACAGGAACTATGGCTACACCTTC. Its translation is CASSWDRNYGYTF.

The J gene is TRBJ1-2, the V gene TRBV15, with D possibly TRBD1 on 5 matching bases. Looked up from germline, CDR1 is LNHNV and CDR2 is YYDKDF (reference sequence). This CDR3 comprises 13 residues. With 0 bases removed from V and 6 bases from J, the gap between germline ends came to 8 bases. CDR3 in amino acids: CATSREGRDGYTF. Here the CDR3 DNA reads TGTGCCACCAGCAGAGAGGGCAGGGATGGCTACACCTTC.